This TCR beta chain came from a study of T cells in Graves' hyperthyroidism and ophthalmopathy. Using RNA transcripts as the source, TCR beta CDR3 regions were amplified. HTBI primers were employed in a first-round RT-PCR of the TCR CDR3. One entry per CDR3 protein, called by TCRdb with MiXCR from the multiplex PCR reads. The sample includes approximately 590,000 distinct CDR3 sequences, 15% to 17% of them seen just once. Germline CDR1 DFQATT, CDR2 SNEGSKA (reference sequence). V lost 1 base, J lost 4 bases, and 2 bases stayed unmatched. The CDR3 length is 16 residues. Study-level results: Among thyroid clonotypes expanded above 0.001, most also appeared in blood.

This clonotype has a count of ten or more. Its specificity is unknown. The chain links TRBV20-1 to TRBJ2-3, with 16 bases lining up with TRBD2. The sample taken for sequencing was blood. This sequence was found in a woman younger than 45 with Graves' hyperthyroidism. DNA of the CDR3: TGCAGTGCTAGAGGGGGGACTAGCGGGAGGGCAGATACGCAGTATTTT. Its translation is CSARGGTSGRADTQYF.